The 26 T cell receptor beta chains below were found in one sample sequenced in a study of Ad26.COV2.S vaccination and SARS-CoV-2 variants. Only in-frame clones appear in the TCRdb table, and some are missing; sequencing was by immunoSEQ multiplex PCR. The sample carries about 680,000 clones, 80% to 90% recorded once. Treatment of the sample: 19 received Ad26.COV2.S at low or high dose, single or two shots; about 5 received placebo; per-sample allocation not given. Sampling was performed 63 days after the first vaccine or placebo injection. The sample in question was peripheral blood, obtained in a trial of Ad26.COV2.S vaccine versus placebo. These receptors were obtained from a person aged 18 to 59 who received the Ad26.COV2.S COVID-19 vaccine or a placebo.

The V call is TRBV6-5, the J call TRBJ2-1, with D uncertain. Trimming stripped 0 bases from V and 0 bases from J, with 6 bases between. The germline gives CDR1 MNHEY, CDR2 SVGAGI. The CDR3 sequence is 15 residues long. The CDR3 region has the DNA TGTGCCAGCAGTTACTCAGGGAACTCCTACAATGAGCAGTTCTTC. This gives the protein CASSYSGNSYNEQFF.

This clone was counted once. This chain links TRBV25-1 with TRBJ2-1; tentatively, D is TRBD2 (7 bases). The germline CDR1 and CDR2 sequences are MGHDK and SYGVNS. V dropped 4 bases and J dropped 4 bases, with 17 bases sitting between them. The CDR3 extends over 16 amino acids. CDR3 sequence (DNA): TGTGCCAGCAGTGGTACGCGCGGGGGCGCATACAATGAGCAGTTCTTC. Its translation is CASSGTRGGAYNEQFF.

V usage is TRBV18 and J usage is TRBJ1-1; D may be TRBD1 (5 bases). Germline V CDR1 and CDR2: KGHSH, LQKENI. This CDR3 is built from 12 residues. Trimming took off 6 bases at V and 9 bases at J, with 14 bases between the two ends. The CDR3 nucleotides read TGTGCCAGCTCCCTCGGACACGACCAAGCTTTCTTT. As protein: CASSLGHDQAFF.

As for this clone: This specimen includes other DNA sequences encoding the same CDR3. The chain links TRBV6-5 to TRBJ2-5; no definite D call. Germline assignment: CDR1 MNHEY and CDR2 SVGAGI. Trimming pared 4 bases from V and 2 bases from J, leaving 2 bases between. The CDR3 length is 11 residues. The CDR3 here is CASSSQETQYF. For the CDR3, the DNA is TGTGCCAGCAGTTCACAAGAGACCCAGTACTTC.

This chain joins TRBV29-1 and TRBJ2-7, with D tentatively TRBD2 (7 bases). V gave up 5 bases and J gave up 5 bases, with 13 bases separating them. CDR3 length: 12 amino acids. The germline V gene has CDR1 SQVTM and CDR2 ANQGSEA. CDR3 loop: CSVKGGLDEQYF. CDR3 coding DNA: TGCAGCGTTAAGGGGGGGCTGGACGAGCAGTACTTC.

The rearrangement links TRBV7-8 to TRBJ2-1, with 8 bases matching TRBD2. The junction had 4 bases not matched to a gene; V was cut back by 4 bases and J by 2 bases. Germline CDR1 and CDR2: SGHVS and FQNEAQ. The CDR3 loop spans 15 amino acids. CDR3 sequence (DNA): TGTGCCAGCAGCTCACCAGCGGGAGCCTACAATGAGCAGTTCTTC. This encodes CASSSPAGAYNEQFF.

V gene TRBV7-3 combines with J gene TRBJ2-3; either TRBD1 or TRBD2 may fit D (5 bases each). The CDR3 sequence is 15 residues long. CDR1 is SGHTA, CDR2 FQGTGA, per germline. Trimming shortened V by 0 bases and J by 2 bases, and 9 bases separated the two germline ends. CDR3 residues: CASSLTGTNTDTQYF. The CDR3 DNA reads TGTGCCAGCAGCTTAACCGGGACCAACACAGATACGCAGTATTTT.

CDR3 sequence (DNA): TGTGCCACCAGCGCCCGTCCCGGGACAGCGGGGCCTGGAAACACCATATATTTT. It is translated as CATSARPGTAGPGNTIYF. The V and J genes are TRBV15 and TRBJ1-3, with 7 bases matching TRBD1. V gave up 5 bases and J gave up 2 bases; unmatched junction bases: 15. CDR1 and CDR2 (germline): LNHNV, YYDKDF (reference sequence). CDR3 length equals 18 residues.

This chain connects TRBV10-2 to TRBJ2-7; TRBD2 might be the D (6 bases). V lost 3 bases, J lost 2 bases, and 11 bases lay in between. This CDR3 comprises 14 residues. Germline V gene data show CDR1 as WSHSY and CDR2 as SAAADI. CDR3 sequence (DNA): TGCGCCAGCAGTGACACGGGAGCCCCCTACGAGCAGTACTTC. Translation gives CASSDTGAPYEQYF.

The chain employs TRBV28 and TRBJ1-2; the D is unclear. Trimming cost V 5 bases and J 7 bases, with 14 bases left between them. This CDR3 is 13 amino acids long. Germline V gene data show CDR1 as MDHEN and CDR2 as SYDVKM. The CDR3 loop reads CASSTGPPAGYTF. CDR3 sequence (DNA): TGTGCCAGCAGTACCGGGCCCCCGGCTGGCTACACCTTC.

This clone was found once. In DNA form, the CDR3 reads TGTGCCAGCAGTGAATCTGGGACGACCACAGATACGCAGTATTTT. It encodes CASSESGTTTDTQYF. This chain links TRBV6-1 with TRBJ2-3; D may correspond to TRBD1 or TRBD2 (5 bases each). CDR1 is MNHNS and CDR2 is SASEGT in the germline V gene. There are 15 residues in the CDR3. V was trimmed by 2 bases and J by 2 bases, leaving 11 bases between them.

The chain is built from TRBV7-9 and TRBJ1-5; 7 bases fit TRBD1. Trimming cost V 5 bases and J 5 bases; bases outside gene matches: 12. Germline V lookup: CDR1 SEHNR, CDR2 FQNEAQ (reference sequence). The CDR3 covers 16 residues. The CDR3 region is CASSPGGRGAYQPQHF. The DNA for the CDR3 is TGTGCCAGCAGCCCGGGTGGCAGGGGGGCTTATCAGCCCCAGCATTTT. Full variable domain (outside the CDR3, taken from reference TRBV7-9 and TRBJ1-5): DTGVSQNPRHKITKRGQNVTFRCDPISEHNRLYWYRQTLGQGPEFLTYFQNEAQLEKSRLLSDRFSAERPKGSFSTLEIQRTEQGDSAMYLCASSPGGRGAYQPQHFGDGTRLSIL.

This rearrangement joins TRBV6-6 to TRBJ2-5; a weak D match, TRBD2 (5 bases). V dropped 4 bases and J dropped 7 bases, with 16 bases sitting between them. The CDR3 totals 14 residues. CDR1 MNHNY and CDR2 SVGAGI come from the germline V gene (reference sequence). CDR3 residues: CASSSFSPAGTQYF. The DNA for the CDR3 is TGTGCCAGCAGTTCCTTCTCACCGGCGGGGACCCAGTACTTC.

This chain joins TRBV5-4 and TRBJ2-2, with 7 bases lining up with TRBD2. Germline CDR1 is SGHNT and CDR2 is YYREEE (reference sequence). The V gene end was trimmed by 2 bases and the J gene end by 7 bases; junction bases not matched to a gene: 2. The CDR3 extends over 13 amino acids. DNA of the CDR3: TGTGCCAGCAGCTTTTCTAGCGGCGGGGAGCTGTTTTTT. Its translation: CASSFSSGGELFF.

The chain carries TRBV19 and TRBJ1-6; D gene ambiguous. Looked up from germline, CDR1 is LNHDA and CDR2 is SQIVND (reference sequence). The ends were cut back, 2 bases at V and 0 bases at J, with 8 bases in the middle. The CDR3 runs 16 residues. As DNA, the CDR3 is TGTGCCAGTAGTATACGGTCTAGCTCCTATAATTCACCCCTCCACTTT. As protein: CASSIRSSSYNSPLHF.

CDR3 sequence: CSVRRPTGGGYTF. The CDR3 coding sequence is TGCAGCGTCCGCAGGCCTACAGGGGGTGGCTACACCTTC. The chain recombines TRBV29-1 with TRBJ1-2, with 8 bases that match TRBD1. Germline trimming cut 6 bases from V and 7 bases from J; bases unmatched to any gene: 10. The CDR3 is 13 residues long. Germline V gene data show CDR1 as SQVTM and CDR2 as ANQGSEA.

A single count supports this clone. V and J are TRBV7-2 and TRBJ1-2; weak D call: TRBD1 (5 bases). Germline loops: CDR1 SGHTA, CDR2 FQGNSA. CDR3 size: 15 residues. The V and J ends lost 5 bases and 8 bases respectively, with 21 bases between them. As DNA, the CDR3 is TGTGCCAGCAGCCCCCAACCCAGGGACCTTTGGGGCTACACCTTC. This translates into CASSPQPRDLWGYTF.

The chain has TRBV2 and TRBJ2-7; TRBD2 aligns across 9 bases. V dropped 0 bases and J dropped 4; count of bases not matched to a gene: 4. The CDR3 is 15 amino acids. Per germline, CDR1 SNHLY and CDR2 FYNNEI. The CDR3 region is CASSEARAGGYEQYF. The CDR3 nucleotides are TGTGCCAGCAGTGAAGCCCGAGCGGGGGGATACGAGCAGTACTTC.

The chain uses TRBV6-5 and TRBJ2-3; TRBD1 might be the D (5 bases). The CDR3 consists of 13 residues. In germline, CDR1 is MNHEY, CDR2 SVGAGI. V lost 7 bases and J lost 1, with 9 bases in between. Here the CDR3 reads CASKRGRTDTQYF. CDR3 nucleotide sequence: TGTGCCAGCAAAAGGGGTCGCACAGATACGCAGTATTTT.

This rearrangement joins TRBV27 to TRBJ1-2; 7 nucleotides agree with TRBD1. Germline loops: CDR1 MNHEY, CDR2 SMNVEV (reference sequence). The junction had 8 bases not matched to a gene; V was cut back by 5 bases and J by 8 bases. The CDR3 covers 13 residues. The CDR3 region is CASSPQGGRGYTF. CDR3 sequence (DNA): TGTGCCAGCAGTCCTCAAGGGGGCAGGGGCTACACCTTC.

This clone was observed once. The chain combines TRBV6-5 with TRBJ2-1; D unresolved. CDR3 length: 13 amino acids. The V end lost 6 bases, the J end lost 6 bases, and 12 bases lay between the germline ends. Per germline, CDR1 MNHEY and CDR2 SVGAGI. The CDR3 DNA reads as TGTGCCAGCAGCTCCGTGAAGGGCAATGAGCAGTTCTTC. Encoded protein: CASSSVKGNEQFF.

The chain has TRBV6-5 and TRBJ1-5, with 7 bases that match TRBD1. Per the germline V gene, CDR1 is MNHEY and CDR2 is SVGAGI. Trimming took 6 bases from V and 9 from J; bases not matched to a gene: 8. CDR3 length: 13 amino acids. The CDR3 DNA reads TGTGCCAGCAGGGACAGGTACAAAGGGCCCCAGCATTTT. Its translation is CASRDRYKGPQHF.

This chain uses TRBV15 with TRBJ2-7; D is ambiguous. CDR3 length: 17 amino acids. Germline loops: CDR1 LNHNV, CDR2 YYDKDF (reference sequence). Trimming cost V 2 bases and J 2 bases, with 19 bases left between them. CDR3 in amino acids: CATSRSLGGPAPYEQYF. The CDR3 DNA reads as TGTGCCACCAGCAGATCCTTGGGCGGTCCAGCGCCCTACGAGCAGTACTTC.

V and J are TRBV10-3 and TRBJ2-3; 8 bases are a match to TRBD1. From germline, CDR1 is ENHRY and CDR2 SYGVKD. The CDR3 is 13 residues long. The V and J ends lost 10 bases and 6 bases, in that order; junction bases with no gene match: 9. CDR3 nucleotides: TGTGCCACCGTACCGACAGGGGCTGATACGCAGTATTTT. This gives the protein CATVPTGADTQYF.

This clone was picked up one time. CDR3 coding DNA: TGCGCCAGCAGAAACCCCGGACTTGGCACAGATACGCAGTATTTT. Encoded protein: CASRNPGLGTDTQYF. The gene calls are TRBV5-1 and TRBJ2-3; a weak D match, TRBD2 (5 bases). Germline CDR1 reads SGHRS; CDR2 reads YFSETQ. This CDR3 contains 15 residues. Trimming left V 5 bases short and J 1 base short, with 14 bases between.

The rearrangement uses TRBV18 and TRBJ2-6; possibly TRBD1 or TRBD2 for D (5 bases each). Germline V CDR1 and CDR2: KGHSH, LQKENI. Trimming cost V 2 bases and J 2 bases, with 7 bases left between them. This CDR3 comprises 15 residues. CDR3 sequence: CASSPGGTGANVLTF. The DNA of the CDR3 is TGTGCCAGCTCACCAGGGGGAACTGGGGCCAACGTCCTGACTTTC.